This T cell receptor (beta chain) comes out of a study of blood T cell repertoires in COVID-19. Study summary: COVID-19 samples from acute and convalescent phases originated in the United States, Italy and Spain. From T cells, B-cell-depleted T cells, or PBMCs came the material, which was cDNA or gDNA.

J lost 8 bases, V lost 0 bases, and 6 bases had no gene match. The CDR3 loop spans 15 amino acids. Germline CDR1 LGHNA, CDR2 YNFKEQ. How the authors handled the data: Reference gene primer amplification gave estimated nucleated cell counts. Produced via immunoSEQ multiplex PCR; TCRdb's table is partial and in-frame only. The V and J calls and clone size are taken from that table; D and trimming were inferred from the DNA. The sample holds more than 60,000 clones, 80% seen once. This TCR was recovered from a man in his fifties or sixties with active or convalescent COVID-19. This rearrangement joins TRBV4-2 to TRBJ2-1; 8 bases match TRBD2. What was sequenced was peripheral blood. The CDR3 loop reads CASSQDGTSTDEQFF. CDR3 in DNA: TGTGCCAGCAGCCAAGACGGGACTAGTACGGATGAGCAGTTCTTC.